This T cell receptor beta chain was recovered during a study of shared clonotypes between healthy human individuals. Per the germline V gene, CDR1 is SGHNT and CDR2 is YENEEA. The CDR3 extends over 15 amino acids. Trimming removed 0 bases from V and 0 bases from J, with 8 bases in between. It was across several immunoSEQ plates that each subset's genomic DNA was evenly split. Assay: immunoSEQ multiplex PCR; the TCRdb copy retains only in-frame clones and omits some. The repertoire has 740,000 or so clones, about three quarters of them found once; the top ten carry about 1.8%. This receptor was identified in a woman aged 25-40 years in good health. The specimen sequenced was memory CD4+ T cells sorted from blood. Subset denoted: CD45RA-negative fraction. This chain connects TRBV11-3 to TRBJ1-1; TRBD1 might be the D (5 bases). CDR3 in amino acids: CASSLDGTMNTEAFF. CDR3 bases: TGTGCCAGCAGCTTAGACGGGACCATGAACACTGAAGCTTTCTTT.